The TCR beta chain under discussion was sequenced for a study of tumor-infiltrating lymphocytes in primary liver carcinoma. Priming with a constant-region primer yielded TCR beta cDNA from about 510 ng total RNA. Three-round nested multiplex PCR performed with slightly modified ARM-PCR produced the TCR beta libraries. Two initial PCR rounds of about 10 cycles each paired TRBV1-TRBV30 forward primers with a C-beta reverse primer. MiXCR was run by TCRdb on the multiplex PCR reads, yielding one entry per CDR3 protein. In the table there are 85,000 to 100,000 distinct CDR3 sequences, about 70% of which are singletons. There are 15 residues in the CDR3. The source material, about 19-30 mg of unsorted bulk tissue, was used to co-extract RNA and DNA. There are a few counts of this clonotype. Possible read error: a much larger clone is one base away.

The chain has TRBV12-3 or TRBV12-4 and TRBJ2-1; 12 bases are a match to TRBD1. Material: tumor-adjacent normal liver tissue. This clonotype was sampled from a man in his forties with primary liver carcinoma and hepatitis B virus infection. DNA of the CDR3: TGTGCCAGCAGTTTCGGGACAGGGGGCTACAATGAGCAGTTATTC. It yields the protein CASSFGTGGYNEQLF.